The clone carrying this TCR beta chain was picked up one time. The repertoire was sequenced with immunoSEQ multiplex PCR; TCRdb's copy has only in-frame clones and lacks some. This table holds tens of thousands of clones, 90% found once. This specimen belongs to a study of blood T cell repertoires in COVID-19. Germline CDR1 GTSNPN, CDR2 SVGIG (reference sequence). The CDR3 has 14 residues. V trimming: 1 base; J trimming: 2 bases; junction bases outside the gene matches: 2. Material for sequencing was peripheral blood. The receptor was derived from a man aged 50 or older with COVID-19, enrolled during active disease. The chain couples TRBV30 to TRBJ2-7; 10 positions agree with TRBD2. CDR3 sequence reads: CAWSGGLATYEQYF. CDR3 sequence (DNA): TGTGCCTGGAGTGGGGGACTAGCGACCTACGAGCAGTACTTC.